A single sample gave rise to the 16 T cell receptor beta chains below, sequenced in a study of OX40 agonist ivuxolimab in advanced cancers. The repertoire was sequenced with immunoSEQ multiplex PCR; TCRdb's copy has only in-frame clones and lacks some. The sample lists 99,000 or so clones; around 94% were seen once. Sequenced here: CD4+ or CD8+ T cells sorted from blood, sampled in a trial of the OX40 agonist ivuxolimab. The receptors derive from an adult with an advanced solid tumor such as melanoma, head and neck, liver or kidney cancer.

This clone was seen a single time. J is TRBJ1-5 and V is TRBV19, with D perhaps matching TRBD1 (5 bases). Trimming shortened V by 4 bases and J by 4 bases, and 11 bases separated the two germline ends. The CDR3 length is 14 residues. The germline V gene encodes CDR1 LNHDA and CDR2 SQIVND (reference sequence). The DNA for the CDR3 is TGTGCCAGTAGTACCGACAGAGTAAATCAGCCCCAGCATTTT. Encoded protein: CASSTDRVNQPQHF.

J is TRBJ2-1 and V is TRBV18; the D gene is possibly TRBD2 (7 bases). Germline V lookup: CDR1 KGHSH, CDR2 LQKENI. This CDR3 spans 16 amino acids. Trimming took off 3 bases at V and 4 bases at J, with 16 bases between the two ends. The CDR3 reads CASSPLGGAVYNEQFF. DNA of the CDR3: TGTGCCAGCTCACCCCTGGGGGGGGCGGTATACAATGAGCAGTTCTTC.

The CDR3 coding sequence is TGTGCCAGCAGTTACCGTAGACGAGGCAATCAGCCCCAGCATTTT. This encodes CASSYRRRGNQPQHF. This chain joins TRBV6-6 and TRBJ1-5, with D unresolved. Germline assignment: CDR1 MNHNY and CDR2 SVGAGI (reference sequence). This CDR3 has 15 amino acids. V lost 2 bases and J 2 bases, leaving 10 bases between the germline ends.

V usage is TRBV9 and J usage is TRBJ2-1, with D uncertain. The CDR3 covers 14 residues. In germline, CDR1 is SGDLS, CDR2 YYNGEE. V was shortened by 3 bases and J by 8 bases, with 15 bases between the two germline ends. For the CDR3, the DNA is TGTGCCAGCAGCGCCGTTGCTGGGTCCGATGAGCAGTTCTTC. As protein: CASSAVAGSDEQFF.

A single count supports this clone. The rearrangement links TRBV6-5 to TRBJ2-1; D gene ambiguous. CDR1 is MNHEY, CDR2 SVGAGI, per germline. Trimming stripped 4 bases from V and 7 bases from J, with 11 bases between. The CDR3 loop spans 13 amino acids. The CDR3 DNA reads TGTGCCAGCAGTTTTCGATCTAGGAATGAGCAGTTCTTC. It specifies CASSFRSRNEQFF.

The chain uses TRBV5-5 and TRBJ2-7; D is ambiguous. V shed 4 bases and J shed 4 bases, with 12 bases lying between them. This CDR3 region has 13 residues. The germline V gene encodes CDR1 SGHKS and CDR2 YYEKEE (reference sequence). CDR3 nucleotides: TGTGCCAGCAGCATCCGTTTACCATACGAGCAGTACTTC. Its translation is CASSIRLPYEQYF.

CDR3 region: CASSSDTLGAFF. The CDR3 DNA follows: TGTGCCAGCAGCTCAGATACTCTGGGAGCTTTCTTT. The chain uses TRBV5-5 and TRBJ1-1; D gene uncertain. Trimming stripped 3 bases from V and 10 bases from J, with 13 bases between. This CDR3 is built from 12 residues. Per the germline V gene, CDR1 is SGHKS and CDR2 is YYEKEE (reference sequence).

The CDR3 loop is CASSILGTSEQYF. The CDR3 DNA is TGTGCCAGTAGTATACTCGGGACCTCCGAGCAGTACTTC. This chain uses TRBV19 with TRBJ2-7, with D perhaps given as TRBD1 or TRBD2 (5 bases each). The germline gives CDR1 LNHDA, CDR2 SQIVND (reference sequence). This CDR3 comprises 13 residues. Between the trimmed V and J ends, which lost 2 bases and 6 bases, there was a span of 11 bases.

This clone was observed a single time. V gene TRBV19 combines with J gene TRBJ1-4; the match to TRBD1 covers 7 bases. The CDR3 totals 15 residues. Germline lookup yields CDR1 LNHDA and CDR2 SQIVND (reference sequence). J was trimmed by 8 bases and V by 7 bases; bases with no gene match: 13. Here the CDR3 DNA reads TGTGCCAGTACCAACAGGGGAGGGCTTGGCGAAAAACTGTTTTTT. Translated, it gives CASTNRGGLGEKLFF.

The rearrangement links TRBV6-1 to TRBJ1-1; D gene ambiguous. Trimming took off 2 bases at V and 6 bases at J, with 16 bases between the two ends. Germline CDR1 and CDR2: MNHNS and SASEGT. The length of the CDR3 is 15 residues. CDR3 amino acids: CASSENPSVTPEAFF. The CDR3 DNA sequence: TGTGCCAGCAGTGAAAACCCGAGTGTGACCCCTGAAGCTTTCTTT.

This chain joins TRBV25-1 and TRBJ1-3; D is perhaps TRBD1 (6 bases). V lost 3 bases to trimming and J lost 2 bases, with 17 bases between them. The germline V gene has CDR1 MGHDK and CDR2 SYGVNS. The CDR3 runs to 17 residues. The DNA for the CDR3 is TGTGCCAGCAGTGACCCGCAGGGCAGGGGAACTGGAAACACCATATATTTT. This codes for CASSDPQGRGTGNTIYF.

This chain uses TRBV11-2 with TRBJ2-3; D might be TRBD2 (5 bases). The CDR3 consists of 13 residues. From germline, CDR1 is SGHAT and CDR2 FQNNGV. The V and J ends lost 3 bases and 4 bases respectively, with 8 bases between them. The CDR3 DNA sequence: TGTGCCAGCAGCTTTATACTAGCAGATACGCAGTATTTT. Protein sequence: CASSFILADTQYF.

This clone was detected once. The rearrangement joins TRBV28 to TRBJ1-3; possibly TRBD1 for D (6 bases). Germline values: CDR1 MDHEN, CDR2 SYDVKM. V was pared by 2 bases and J by 0 bases, with 14 bases between. The CDR3 consists of 17 residues. The CDR3 bases are TGTGCCAGCAGTTTAATTGGCAGGGGATTCTCTGGAAACACCATATATTTT. It is translated as CASSLIGRGFSGNTIYF.

Note on this clone: The same CDR3 also results from other DNA sequences found in this sample. J is TRBJ1-5 and V is TRBV27; the match to TRBD1 covers 7 bases. The CDR3 extends over 15 amino acids. V lost 5 bases, J lost 4 bases, and 8 bases stayed unmatched. CDR1 and CDR2 from the germline V gene are MNHEY and SMNVEV (reference sequence). The DNA for the CDR3 is TGTGCCAGCAGTCCTCTCGACAGGGTTAATCAGCCCCAGCATTTT. Translating gives CASSPLDRVNQPQHF.

The CDR3 here is CSVGGQGNGYTF. As DNA, the CDR3 is TGCAGCGTTGGTGGGCAGGGCAATGGCTACACCTTC. This chain joins TRBV29-1 and TRBJ1-2; a possible D gene is TRBD1 (5 bases). This CDR3 comprises 12 residues. Trimming shortened V by 4 bases and J by 6 bases, and 12 bases separated the two germline ends. Germline V CDR1 and CDR2: SQVTM, ANQGSEA.

This chain connects TRBV6-6 to TRBJ1-5; 9 bases match TRBD1. V was pared by 5 bases and J by 4 bases, with 9 bases of the junction left unmatched. Germline CDR1 reads MNHNY; CDR2 reads SVGAGI (reference sequence). This CDR3 spans 16 amino acids. The CDR3 nucleotides read TGTGCCAGCAGTAGAGGGCGGGGGACAGGGAATCAGCCCCAGCATTTT. Protein product: CASSRGRGTGNQPQHF.